This T cell receptor (beta chain) was found in a study of CD8+ T cells in alopecia areata. The treatment here: oral pan-JAK inhibitor, 5-10 mg twice daily. It was from alopecia areata patients that lesional scalp punch biopsies and peripheral blood were collected. Germline V gene data show CDR1 as ENHRY and CDR2 as SYGVKD. The CDR3 sequence is 14 residues long. Trimming removed 3 bases from V and 2 bases from J, with 11 bases in between. Sequencing used cDNA as its template, made by extracting RNA and reverse transcribing it. Produced via immunoSEQ multiplex PCR; TCRdb's table is partial and in-frame only. Of roughly 100,000 clones listed, over 75% were seen once; the top ten hold roughly 10%.

The material sequenced was CD8+ T cells sorted from blood, taken around week 34, from a patient treated with tofacitinib. V is TRBV10-3 and J is TRBJ2-7; possible D gene TRBD1, 5 bases. The TCR was taken from a human donor with alopecia areata. Here the CDR3 reads CAISDPDRAYEQYF. CDR3 bases: TGTGCCATCAGTGATCCCGACAGAGCCTACGAGCAGTACTTC.